The 5 T cell receptor beta chains given below trace back to one sample, sequenced in a study of shared clonotypes between healthy human individuals. Generated by immunoSEQ multiplex PCR, the TCRdb table keeps only in-frame clones and is missing some. There are 2.3 million or so clones in the sample; 90% to 95% occur only once, and 0.39% lies in the top ten. Sequenced input: naive CD4+ T cells from PBMCs. Subset given: CD45RA+ positively selected. These receptors all come from a man aged 18 to 35 in good health. Some clones in this sample may be carry-over from other donors' samples.

The chain has TRBV6-1 and TRBJ2-5, with D uncertain. The J call may be incorrect, as the DNA end agrees better with TRBJ2-7. The length of the CDR3 is 11 residues. The germline gives CDR1 MNHNS, CDR2 SASEGT. In DNA form, the CDR3 reads TGTGCACAAGGCTCCTGGGACGAGCAGTACTTC. This encodes CAQGSWDEQYF.

The rearrangement uses TRBV28 and TRBJ1-1; no reliable D call. The germline gives CDR1 MDHEN, CDR2 SYDVKM. Trimming shortened V by 5 bases and J by 0 bases, and 13 bases separated the two germline ends. This CDR3 has 15 amino acids. Here the CDR3 DNA reads TGTGCCAGCAGTCCCCCCTTCGGGATGAACACTGAAGCTTTCTTT. Its translation is CASSPPFGMNTEAFF.

This clone showed up just once. The CDR3 is CASGGGRGTDTQYF. The CDR3 DNA is TGCGCCAGCGGGGGAGGTCGCGGGACAGATACGCAGTATTTT. This chain links TRBV4-3 with TRBJ2-3; TRBD2 is a possible D gene (6 bases). The V gene's germline CDR1 is LGHNA and CDR2 YSLEER. The CDR3 is 14 residues long. Trimming shortened V by 8 bases and J by 3 bases, and 15 bases separated the two germline ends.

The V call is TRBV9, the J call TRBJ2-5; 15 bases map to TRBD2. CDR1 is SGDLS and CDR2 is YYNGEE in the germline V gene. The CDR3 has 15 residues. V lost 7 bases to trimming and J lost 1 base; unmatched junction nucleotides: 2. The CDR3: CASGTSGRPQETQYF. The CDR3, as DNA: TGTGCCAGCGGGACTAGCGGGAGGCCCCAAGAGACCCAGTACTTC.

This clone has just one count. This chain uses TRBV6-5 with TRBJ1-1; D remains unclear. Germline V gives CDR1 MNHEY, CDR2 SVGAGI. The CDR3 totals 16 residues. Trimming removed 0 bases at V and 1 base at J, with 12 bases between. CDR3 loop: CASSYSMRPRNTEAFF. CDR3 DNA: TGTGCCAGCAGTTACTCAATGAGGCCTCGGAACACTGAAGCTTTCTTT.